This T cell receptor (beta chain) was recorded in a study of blood T cells in healthy people across ages. Then a second PCR, running about 6 to 12 cycles, was carried out with a sample-barcoded 5' primer and a J-beta primer mix. TCRdb used MiXCR to reprocess the 5' RACE reads, holding one entry per CDR3 protein. This table holds 1.2 million to 1.5 million distinct CDR3 sequences, 59% found once. Healthy individuals of Caucasian origin from Russia, aged roughly 6 to 90, served as donors. The CDR3 totals 13 residues. Germline values: CDR1 DFQATT, CDR2 SNEGSKA (reference sequence). Trimming stripped 3 bases from V and 9 bases from J, with 16 bases between.

The clonotype comes from a man aged 18 to 30 in good health. The chain uses TRBV20-1 and TRBJ2-3; D is uncertain. Specimen: blood. The CDR3 reads CSARGLEPLTQYF. CDR3 sequence (DNA): TGCAGTGCTAGGGGCCTGGAGCCCCTAACGCAGTATTTT.